These T cell receptor beta chains were read from a single sample in a study of blood T cell repertoires in COVID-19. Clones were sequenced by immunoSEQ multiplex PCR, and TCRdb holds only the in-frame ones, with some missing. The data show about 180,000 clones, 80% to 90% seen once. Material: peripheral blood. The receptors shown here come from a human donor with active or convalescent COVID-19. The donor label of this sample is uncertain. Both conserved end residues are part of each CDR3. D genes are given only for firm matches. Clone size appears in some rows only: once, few, many, or a class for an expanded clone.

cdr3_nt: TGTGCCAGCAGTTTCCTCCAGACAGGAGAAAAACTGTTTTTT
cdr3_aa: CASSFLQTGEKLFF
d_call: NA
v_call: TRBV28
clone_size: few
j_call: TRBJ1-4
cdr3_length: 14

cdr3_nt: TGTGCCAGCAAGACAGGGAGCAGCAATCAGCCCCAGCATTTT
cdr3_aa: CASKTGSSNQPQHF
d_call: TRBD1
v_call: TRBV6-5
clone_size: few
j_call: TRBJ1-5
cdr3_length: 14

cdr3_nt: TGTGCCAGCAGCTTGGGCAGGGGCAAGACCTACAATGAGCAGTTCTTC
cdr3_aa: CASSLGRGKTYNEQFF
d_call: NA
v_call: TRBV7-2
clone_size: NA
j_call: TRBJ2-1
cdr3_length: 16

cdr3_nt: TGTGCCAGCAGCGAAACAGGGAACTATGGCTACACCTTC
cdr3_aa: CASSETGNYGYTF
d_call: NA
v_call: TRBV7-2
clone_size: once
j_call: TRBJ1-2
cdr3_length: 13

cdr3_nt: TGTGCCAGCAGTGAGAGGACAGCATCCTATGGCTACACCTTC
cdr3_aa: CASSERTASYGYTF
d_call: NA
v_call: TRBV6-1
clone_size: NA
j_call: TRBJ1-2
cdr3_length: 14

cdr3_nt: TGTGCCAGCAGTTCCTCCGGGACAGGGGCTAGCGAGACCCAGTACTTC
cdr3_aa: CASSSSGTGASETQYF
d_call: TRBD1
v_call: TRBV28
clone_size: NA
j_call: TRBJ2-5
cdr3_length: 16

cdr3_nt: TGTGCCAGCAGCCGGGACAAGAACACTGAAGCTTTCTTT
cdr3_aa: CASSRDKNTEAFF
d_call: NA
v_call: TRBV6-4
clone_size: once
j_call: TRBJ1-1
cdr3_length: 13

cdr3_nt: TGCGCCAGCAGCCAAAGGCTGTTGCAGGGAAATGAGCAGTTCTTC
cdr3_aa: CASSQRLLQGNEQFF
d_call: NA
v_call: TRBV4-3
clone_size: NA
j_call: TRBJ2-1
cdr3_length: 15

cdr3_nt: TGTGCCATCAGTGGACAGGGGTCGGGCGAGCAGTACTTC
cdr3_aa: CAISGQGSGEQYF
d_call: TRBD1
v_call: TRBV10-3
clone_size: NA
j_call: TRBJ2-7
cdr3_length: 13

cdr3_nt: TGTGCCAGCAGCCTACGACAGTCTAACTATGGCTACACCTTC
cdr3_aa: CASSLRQSNYGYTF
d_call: NA
v_call: TRBV7-9
clone_size: NA
j_call: TRBJ1-2
cdr3_length: 14

cdr3_nt: TGTGCCAGCTCAGATCGGAACAGGGACCGTGGAAACACCATATATTTT
cdr3_aa: CASSDRNRDRGNTIYF
d_call: NA
v_call: TRBV18
clone_size: NA
j_call: TRBJ1-3
cdr3_length: 16

cdr3_nt: TGTGCCAGCAGCGTAGGTCCAGGGATGAACACTGAAGCTTTCTTT
cdr3_aa: CASSVGPGMNTEAFF
d_call: NA
v_call: TRBV9
clone_size: NA
j_call: TRBJ1-1
cdr3_length: 15

cdr3_nt: TGTGCCAGCAGCCAGGGGACGGCGGGGGGCGGCACAGATACGCAGTATTTT
cdr3_aa: CASSQGTAGGGTDTQYF
d_call: TRBD2
v_call: TRBV11-3
clone_size: NA
j_call: TRBJ2-3
cdr3_length: 17

cdr3_nt: TGTGCCAGCAGCGCCGGGGGGAACTATGGCTACACCTTC
cdr3_aa: CASSAGGNYGYTF
d_call: NA
v_call: TRBV11-2
clone_size: NA
j_call: TRBJ1-2
cdr3_length: 13

cdr3_nt: TGTGCCAGCAGGGGACAGGGTTGGTACGAGCAGTACTTC
cdr3_aa: CASRGQGWYEQYF
d_call: TRBD1
v_call: TRBV28
clone_size: NA
j_call: TRBJ2-7
cdr3_length: 13

cdr3_nt: TGTGCCAGCAGTTCGGTAGCGGGCAATGAGCAGTTCTTC
cdr3_aa: CASSSVAGNEQFF
d_call: TRBD2
v_call: TRBV6-5
clone_size: NA
j_call: TRBJ2-1
cdr3_length: 13